Each of the 28 T cell receptor beta chains below was sequenced from the same sample in a study of cytomegalovirus exposure and HLA in healthy donors. Researchers ran the PCR with 60 Vbeta and 13 Jbeta primers. Libraries were prepared by immunoSEQ multiplex PCR; TCRdb keeps only in-frame clonotypes and omits some of them. The repertoire holds roughly 190,000 clones, with over 65% as singletons. Sequencing was done on a sample of PBMCs. These receptors all come from a man between 40 and 49 years old in good health and CMV-seropositive.

V usage is TRBV7-2 and J usage is TRBJ2-1; 9 bases are a match to TRBD2. This CDR3 is built from 16 residues. The trim removed 5 bases at V and 8 bases at J, leaving 13 bases unmatched. Germline-derived CDR1 and CDR2 are SGHTA and FQGNSA. The CDR3: CASSPAGAGGPYEQFF. CDR3 sequence (DNA): TGTGCCAGCAGCCCCGCCGGTGCGGGGGGGCCCTATGAGCAGTTCTTC.

The chain has TRBV18 and TRBJ1-2; TRBD1 matches at 8 bases. The V and J ends lost 4 bases and 6 bases, in that order; junction bases with no gene match: 4. Germline V gene data show CDR1 as KGHSH and CDR2 as LQKENI. This CDR3 comprises 13 residues. CDR3 DNA sequence: TGTGCCAGCTCACAACCGGGACAGGATGGCTACACCTTC. Residues: CASSQPGQDGYTF.

The V and J genes are TRBV7-8 and TRBJ2-7; TRBD1 might be the D (6 bases). There are 14 residues in the CDR3. V was clipped by 5 bases and J by 5 bases, with 16 bases between them. Germline CDR1 is SGHVS and CDR2 is FQNEAQ. CDR3 residues: CASSATWGLDEQYF. CDR3 nucleotide sequence: TGTGCCAGCAGCGCCACGTGGGGGCTGGACGAGCAGTACTTC.

The chain employs TRBV18 and TRBJ1-2; no definite D call. This CDR3 region has 14 residues. Per the germline V gene, CDR1 is KGHSH and CDR2 is LQKENI. Trimming took off 0 bases at V and 0 bases at J, with 5 bases between the two ends. Written as DNA, the CDR3 is TGTGCCAGCTCACCACCGGGAGCTAACTATGGCTACACCTTC. It specifies CASSPPGANYGYTF.

A remark on this clone: The junction differs from germline at one of its ends, possibly a read error. CDR3 region: CASSLSGRGLIF. For the CDR3, the DNA is TGTGCCAGCAGCTTATCGGGGAGGGGGTTAATCTTC. V and J are TRBV7-3 and TRBJ2-1; TRBD2 might be the D (7 bases). The CDR3 runs to 12 residues. Germline assignment: CDR1 SGHTA and CDR2 FQGTGA.

The chain uses TRBV7-2 and TRBJ2-7; maybe TRBD1 (5 bases). V was shortened by 2 bases and J by 0 bases, with 17 bases between the two germline ends. Germline V gene data show CDR1 as SGHTA and CDR2 as FQGNSA. This CDR3 contains 17 residues. CDR3 coding DNA: TGTGCCAGCAGCTTATACCCCAGAAGCAGGGTCTCCTACGAGCAGTACTTC. It translates to CASSLYPRSRVSYEQYF.

This rearrangement joins TRBV16 to TRBJ1-6; the match to TRBD1 covers 11 bases. V shed 2 bases, J shed 7 bases, and the junction held 4 bases outside the gene matches. The CDR3 spans 16 residues. Germline V CDR1 and CDR2: KGHSY, FQNENV. DNA for the CDR3: TGTGCCAGCAGCCAAGGGACAGGGGGACTGAATTCACCCCTCCACTTT. This gives the protein CASSQGTGGLNSPLHF.

This clone has more than one count but fewer than ten. The rearrangement links TRBV11-2 to TRBJ1-1; D not resolved. The CDR3 sequence is 12 residues long. The ends were cut back, 4 bases at V and 8 bases at J, with 11 bases in the middle. The germline gives CDR1 SGHAT, CDR2 FQNNGV. The CDR3 reads CASSYFGEEAFF. The CDR3 DNA reads as TGTGCCAGCAGCTACTTCGGGGAGGAAGCTTTCTTT.

This clone was seen just once. The rearrangement uses TRBV19 and TRBJ1-5; D is perhaps TRBD1 (6 bases). This CDR3 has 15 amino acids. Germline V gives CDR1 LNHDA, CDR2 SQIVND (reference sequence). Trimming left V 3 bases short and J 5 bases short, with 14 bases between. The CDR3 DNA reads as TGTGCCAGTAGTATGGGGCAGGGGCCCTATCAGCCCCAGCATTTT. Its protein product is CASSMGQGPYQPQHF.

This chain uses TRBV7-7 with TRBJ2-7; TRBD2 matches 9 bases. This CDR3 comprises 15 residues. Trimming took 0 bases from V and 6 from J; bases not matched to a gene: 6. CDR1 SSHAT and CDR2 FNYEAQ come from the germline V gene (reference sequence). The CDR3 reads CASSLASGGLSEQYF. CDR3 coding DNA: TGTGCCAGCAGCTTAGCGAGCGGGGGGCTTAGCGAGCAGTACTTC.

This clone was detected a few times. The gene calls are TRBV5-1 and TRBJ1-4; 7 bases line up with TRBD1. V was pared by 4 bases and J by 3 bases, with 9 bases of the junction left unmatched. Germline V gives CDR1 SGHRS, CDR2 YFSETQ. This CDR3 region has 16 residues. CDR3 loop: CASSEYGQESNEKLFF. In DNA, the CDR3 is TGCGCCAGCAGCGAATACGGACAGGAATCTAATGAAAAACTGTTTTTT.

The J gene is TRBJ2-3, the V gene TRBV19; D is unresolved. V lost 5 bases to trimming and J lost 1 base, with 4 bases between them. CDR3 size: 12 residues. Per germline, CDR1 LNHDA and CDR2 SQIVND (reference sequence). The CDR3 DNA follows: TGTGCCAGTAGTGCGCGCACAGATACGCAGTATTTT. Translation gives CASSARTDTQYF.

This clone was counted once. The chain carries TRBV5-5 and TRBJ2-3; 11 bases fit TRBD2. V gave up 0 bases and J gave up 4 bases; unmatched junction bases: 16. Germline V gives CDR1 SGHKS, CDR2 YYEKEE (reference sequence). This CDR3 spans 20 amino acids. DNA for the CDR3: TGTGCCAGCAGCTTGGAACGCCTTAGCGGGGGGGCCACAGGCCCAGATACGCAGTATTTT. Protein product: CASSLERLSGGATGPDTQYF.

This clone was seen a few times. The J gene is TRBJ1-4, the V gene TRBV6-5, with D unclear. The CDR3 has 11 amino acids. Germline CDR1 MNHEY, CDR2 SVGAGI. Trimming stripped 7 bases from V and 7 bases from J, with 7 bases between. In DNA, the CDR3 is TGTGCCAGCACCCTAGGTGAAAAACTGTTTTTT. The encoded protein is CASTLGEKLFF.

The chain uses TRBV4-1 and TRBJ1-2, with D unresolved. This CDR3 is 14 amino acids long. Germline assignment: CDR1 MGHRA and CDR2 YSYEKL. V lost 0 bases and J lost 4, with 9 bases in between. The CDR3 DNA reads TGCGCCAGCAGCCAAGAAGGCGGGTCCTATGGCTACACCTTC. Translating gives CASSQEGGSYGYTF.

This rearrangement joins TRBV6-5 to TRBJ1-6; the D gene is possibly TRBD1 (6 bases). The germline CDR1 and CDR2 sequences are MNHEY and SVGAGI. The V end was cut by 5 bases, the J end by 9 bases, with 17 bases between. The CDR3 consists of 15 residues. CDR3 region: CASSPGTLQASPLHF. CDR3 nucleotides: TGTGCCAGCAGTCCCGGGACACTCCAGGCTTCACCCCTCCACTTT.

The chain carries TRBV4-3 and TRBJ2-7; D might be TRBD2 (6 bases). This CDR3 is 14 amino acids long. The V gene lost 8 bases and the J gene lost 3 bases, with 17 bases spanning the gap. Germline V lookup: CDR1 LGHNA, CDR2 YSLEER. CDR3 region: CASRTIPTSYEQYF. The DNA for the CDR3 is TGCGCCAGCCGAACCATCCCGACTAGCTACGAGCAGTACTTC.

This chain connects TRBV5-4 to TRBJ1-3; D may be TRBD1 (5 bases). The CDR3 extends over 16 amino acids. The ends were cut back, 0 bases at V and 2 bases at J, with 12 bases in the middle. Germline CDR1 is SGHNT and CDR2 is YYREEE (reference sequence). The CDR3 sequence: CASSLDGGRTGNTIYF. In DNA form, the CDR3 reads TGTGCCAGCAGCTTGGACGGGGGGAGGACTGGAAACACCATATATTTT.

The chain recombines TRBV5-8 with TRBJ1-4; weak D call: TRBD1 (5 bases). Deletions cut 0 bases from V and 7 bases from J, with 13 bases between. In germline, CDR1 is SGHTS, CDR2 YDEGEE. This CDR3 is 15 amino acids long. CDR3 DNA sequence: TGTGCCAGCAGCTTGGGGGCCAGGGAGGGTGAAAAACTGTTTTTT. This codes for CASSLGAREGEKLFF.

V is TRBV9 and J is TRBJ2-7; 9 positions agree with TRBD2. Germline V lookup: CDR1 SGDLS, CDR2 YYNGEE. The ends lost 0 bases at V and 2 bases at J; junction bases unmatched: 12. This CDR3 region has 18 residues. Written as DNA, the CDR3 is TGTGCCAGCAGCGTAGGAACTCTGAGCGGGAGGACCCCCTACGAGCAGTACTTC. It is translated as CASSVGTLSGRTPYEQYF.

The V gene is TRBV2, the J gene TRBJ1-5; D is possibly TRBD1 (5 bases). V was cut by 2 bases and J by 6 bases, with 11 bases left in between. The V gene's germline CDR1 is SNHLY and CDR2 FYNNEI. The CDR3 has 14 residues. The CDR3: CASSELGDPQPQHF. The CDR3 nucleotides read TGTGCCAGCAGTGAATTAGGGGATCCTCAGCCCCAGCATTTT. The full variable domain, its missing parts supplied by reference TRBV2 and TRBJ1-5, is EPEVTQTPSHQVTQMGQEVILRCVPISNHLYFYWYRQILGQKVEFLVSFYNNEISEKSEIFDDQFSVERPDGSNFTLKIRSTKLEDSAMYFCASSELGDPQPQHFGDGTRLSIL.

This rearrangement joins TRBV18 to TRBJ2-5; TRBD2 is a possible D gene (5 bases). The V gene lost 4 bases and the J gene lost 4 bases, with 19 bases spanning the gap. The germline CDR1 and CDR2 sequences are KGHSH and LQKENI. The CDR3 loop spans 16 amino acids. The CDR3 DNA is TGTGCCAGCTCACGGGGAGAAAGGGTTGCGGGAGAGACCCAGTACTTC. This codes for CASSRGERVAGETQYF.

The J gene is TRBJ2-2, the V gene TRBV23-1, with 10 bases fitting TRBD2. TRBV23-1 is an ORF, and what it does is uncertain. This CDR3 spans 15 amino acids. The trim removed 5 bases at V and 7 bases at J, leaving 7 bases unmatched. Written as DNA, the CDR3 is TGCGCCAGCAGTGCTAGCGGGGGAATTCACGGGGAGCTGTTTTTT. This codes for CASSASGGIHGELFF.

This sequence joins TRBV27 and TRBJ2-5, with D possibly TRBD1 on 6 matching bases. This CDR3 has 13 residues. CDR1 and CDR2 (germline): MNHEY, SMNVEV (reference sequence). The V end was cut by 6 bases, the J end by 5 bases, with 13 bases between. The CDR3 loop is CASSQGRGETQYF. CDR3 DNA sequence: TGTGCCAGCAGCCAAGGCAGGGGCGAGACCCAGTACTTC.

The chain is built from TRBV6-5 and TRBJ2-1, with D possibly matching TRBD1 (6 bases). Looked up from germline, CDR1 is MNHEY and CDR2 is SVGAGI. The CDR3 is 15 residues long. V lost 6 bases to trimming and J lost 8 bases, with 20 bases between them. In DNA, the CDR3 is TGTGCCAGCAGCAAAAAATACGAACAGGGTTATGAGCAGTTCTTC. Its translation: CASSKKYEQGYEQFF.

V usage is TRBV25-1 and J usage is TRBJ2-5; 8 positions match TRBD1. CDR1 and CDR2 (germline): MGHDK, SYGVNS. J lost 1 base, V lost 1 base, and 8 bases had no gene match. This CDR3 region has 17 residues. DNA of the CDR3: TGTGCCAGCAGTGAATGGGGCAGGGGGCGTTTCCAAGAGACCCAGTACTTC. This sequence encodes CASSEWGRGRFQETQYF.

This clone came up a few times. The rearrangement joins TRBV19 to TRBJ2-1; 8 nucleotides agree with TRBD2. Trimming removed 7 bases from V and 3 bases from J; junction bases left unmatched: 11. The CDR3 is 16 amino acids. Germline V gene lookup returns CDR1 LNHDA and CDR2 SQIVND (reference sequence). CDR3 protein: CASNDPIAGNYNEQFF. CDR3 in DNA: TGTGCCAGTAACGATCCCATAGCGGGGAACTACAATGAGCAGTTCTTC.

V usage is TRBV11-2 and J usage is TRBJ2-1; 8 bases match TRBD2. CDR3 length: 18 amino acids. Unmatched junction bases numbered 12, after V lost 5 bases and J lost 0 bases. Per the germline V gene, CDR1 is SGHAT and CDR2 is FQNNGV. For the CDR3, the DNA is TGTGCCAGCAGCCCGGGGGGGGGTTTCCCCAGCTCCTACAATGAGCAGTTCTTC. As protein: CASSPGGGFPSSYNEQFF.